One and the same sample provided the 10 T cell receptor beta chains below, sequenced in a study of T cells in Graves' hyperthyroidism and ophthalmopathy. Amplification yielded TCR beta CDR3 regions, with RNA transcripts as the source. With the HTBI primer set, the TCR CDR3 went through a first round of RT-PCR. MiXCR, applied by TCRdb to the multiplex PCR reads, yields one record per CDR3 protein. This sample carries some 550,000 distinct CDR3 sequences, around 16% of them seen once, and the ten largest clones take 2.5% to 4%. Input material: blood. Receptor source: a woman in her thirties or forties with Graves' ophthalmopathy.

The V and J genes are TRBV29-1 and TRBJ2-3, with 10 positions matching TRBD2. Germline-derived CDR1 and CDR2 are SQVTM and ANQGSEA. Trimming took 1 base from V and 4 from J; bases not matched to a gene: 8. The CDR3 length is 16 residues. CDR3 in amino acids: CSVEGLAGDGPDTQYF. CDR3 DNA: TGCAGCGTTGAAGGGCTAGCGGGAGACGGGCCAGATACGCAGTATTTT.

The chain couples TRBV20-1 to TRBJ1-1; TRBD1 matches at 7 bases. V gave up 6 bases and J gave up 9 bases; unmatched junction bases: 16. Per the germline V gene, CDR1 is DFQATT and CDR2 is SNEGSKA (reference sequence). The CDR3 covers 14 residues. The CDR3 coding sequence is TGCAGTGCAAAGGGACAGCCCCTCGTAAATCAAGCTTTCTTT. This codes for CSAKGQPLVNQAFF.

The CDR3 loop reads CASSLEGGTSGGTNNEQFF. The CDR3 DNA reads as TGTGCCAGCAGCCTAGAGGGGGGGACTAGCGGGGGGACAAACAATGAGCAGTTCTTC. This chain uses TRBV7-2 with TRBJ2-1; 15 bases line up with TRBD2. This CDR3 contains 19 residues. Germline V CDR1 and CDR2: SGHTA, FQGNSA. Trimming removed 5 bases from V and 5 bases from J; junction bases left unmatched: 13.

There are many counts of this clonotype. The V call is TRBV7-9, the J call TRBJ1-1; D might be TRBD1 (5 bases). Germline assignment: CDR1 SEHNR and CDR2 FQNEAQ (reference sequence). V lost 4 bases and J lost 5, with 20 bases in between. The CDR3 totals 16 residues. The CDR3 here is CASSSSSPPRGTEAFF. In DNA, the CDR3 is TGTGCCAGCAGCTCCTCGTCCCCCCCGAGGGGAACTGAAGCTTTCTTT.

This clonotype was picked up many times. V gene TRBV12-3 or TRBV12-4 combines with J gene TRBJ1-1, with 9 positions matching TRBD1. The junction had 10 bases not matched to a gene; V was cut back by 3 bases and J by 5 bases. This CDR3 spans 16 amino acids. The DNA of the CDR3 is TGTGCCAGCAGTTTCGGAGGGGGACAGGGAGAGACTGAAGCTTTCTTT. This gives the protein CASSFGGGQGETEAFF.

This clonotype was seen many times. CDR3 amino acids: CASSLDRLGNTGELFF. The CDR3 DNA follows: TGTGCCAGCAGCTTAGATCGGTTAGGGAACACCGGGGAGCTGTTTTTT. The V and J genes are TRBV11-2 and TRBJ2-2; D is unclear. Deletions cut 0 bases from V and 1 base from J, with 9 bases between. Germline V CDR1 and CDR2: SGHAT, FQNNGV. CDR3 length: 16 residues.

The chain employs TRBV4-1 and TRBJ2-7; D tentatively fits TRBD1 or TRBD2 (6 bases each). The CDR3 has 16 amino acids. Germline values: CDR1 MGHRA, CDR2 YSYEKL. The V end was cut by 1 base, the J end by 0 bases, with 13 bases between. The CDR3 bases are TGCGCCAGCAGCCAAGGACCGGGGGCCTCCTCCTACGAGCAGTACTTC. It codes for CASSQGPGASSYEQYF.

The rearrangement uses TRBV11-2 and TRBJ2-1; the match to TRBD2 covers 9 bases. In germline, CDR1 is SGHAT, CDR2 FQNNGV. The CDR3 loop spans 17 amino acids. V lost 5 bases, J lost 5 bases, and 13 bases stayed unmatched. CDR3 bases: TGTGCCAGCAGCAAGCATGCGGGGGGGGGCCTAAACAATGAGCAGTTCTTC. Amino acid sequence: CASSKHAGGGLNNEQFF.

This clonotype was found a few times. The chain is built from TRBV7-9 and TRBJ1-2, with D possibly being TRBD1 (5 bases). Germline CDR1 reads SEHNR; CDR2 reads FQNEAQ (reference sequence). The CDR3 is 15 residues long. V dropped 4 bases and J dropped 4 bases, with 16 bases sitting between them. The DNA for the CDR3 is TGTGCCAGCAGCTCCTCGAGGGGCGGATCCTATGGCTACACCTTC. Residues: CASSSSRGGSYGYTF.

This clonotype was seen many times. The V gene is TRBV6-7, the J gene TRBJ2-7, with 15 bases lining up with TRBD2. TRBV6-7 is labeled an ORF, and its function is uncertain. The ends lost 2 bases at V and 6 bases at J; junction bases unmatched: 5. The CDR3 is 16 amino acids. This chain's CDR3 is CASSYSPGLAGGEQYF. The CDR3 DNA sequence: TGTGCCAGCAGTTACAGCCCGGGACTAGCGGGAGGCGAGCAGTACTTC.